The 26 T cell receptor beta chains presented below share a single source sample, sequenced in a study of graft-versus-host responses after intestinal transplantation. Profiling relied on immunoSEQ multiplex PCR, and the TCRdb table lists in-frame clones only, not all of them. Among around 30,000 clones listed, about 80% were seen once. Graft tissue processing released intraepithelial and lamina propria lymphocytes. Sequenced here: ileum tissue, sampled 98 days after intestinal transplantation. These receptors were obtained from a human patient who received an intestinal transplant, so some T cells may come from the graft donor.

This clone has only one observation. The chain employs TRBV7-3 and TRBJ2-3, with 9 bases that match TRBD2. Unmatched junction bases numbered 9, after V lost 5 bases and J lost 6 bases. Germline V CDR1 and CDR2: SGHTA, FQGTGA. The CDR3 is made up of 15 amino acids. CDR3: CASSVALAGLDTQYF. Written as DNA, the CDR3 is TGTGCCAGCAGCGTTGCCCTAGCGGGGTTGGATACGCAGTATTTT.

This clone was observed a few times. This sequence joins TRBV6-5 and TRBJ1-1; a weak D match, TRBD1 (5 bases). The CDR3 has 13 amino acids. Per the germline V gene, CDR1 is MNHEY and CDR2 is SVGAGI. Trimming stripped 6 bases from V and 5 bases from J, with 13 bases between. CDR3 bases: TGTGCCAGCAGACCCCGGGCAGGGACTGAAGCTTTCTTT. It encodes CASRPRAGTEAFF.

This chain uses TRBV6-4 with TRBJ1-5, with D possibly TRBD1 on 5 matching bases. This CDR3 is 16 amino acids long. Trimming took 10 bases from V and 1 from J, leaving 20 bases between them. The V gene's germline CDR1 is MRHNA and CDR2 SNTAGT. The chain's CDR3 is CATLAVGVVSNQPQHF. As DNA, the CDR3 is TGTGCCACCCTGGCGGTGGGGGTGGTAAGCAATCAGCCCCAGCATTTT.

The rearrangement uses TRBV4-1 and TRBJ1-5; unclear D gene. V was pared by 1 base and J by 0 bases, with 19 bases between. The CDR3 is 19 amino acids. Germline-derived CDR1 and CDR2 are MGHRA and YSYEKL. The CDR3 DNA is TGCGCCAGCAGCCAAGTCCCATTAACGATGGAATATAGCAATCAGCCCCAGCATTTT. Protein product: CASSQVPLTMEYSNQPQHF.

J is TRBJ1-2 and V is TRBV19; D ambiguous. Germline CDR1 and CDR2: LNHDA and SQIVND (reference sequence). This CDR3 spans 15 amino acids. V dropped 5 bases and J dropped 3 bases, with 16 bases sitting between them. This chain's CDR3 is CASSRGLPLDYGYTF. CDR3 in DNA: TGTGCCAGTAGTCGAGGACTGCCCCTCGACTATGGCTACACCTTC.

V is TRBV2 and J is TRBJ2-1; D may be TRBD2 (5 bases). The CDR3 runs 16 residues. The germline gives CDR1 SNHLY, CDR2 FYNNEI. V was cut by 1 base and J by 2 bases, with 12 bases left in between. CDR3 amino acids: CASSEGAGPPYNEQFF. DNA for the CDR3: TGTGCCAGCAGTGAAGGGGCGGGCCCGCCCTACAATGAGCAGTTCTTC.

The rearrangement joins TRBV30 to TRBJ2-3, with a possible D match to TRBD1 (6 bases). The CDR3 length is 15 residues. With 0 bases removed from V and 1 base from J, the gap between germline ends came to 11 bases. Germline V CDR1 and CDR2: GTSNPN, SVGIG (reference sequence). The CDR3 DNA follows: TGTGCCTGGAGTGTACGATGGGGGCGCACAGATACGCAGTATTTT. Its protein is CAWSVRWGRTDTQYF.

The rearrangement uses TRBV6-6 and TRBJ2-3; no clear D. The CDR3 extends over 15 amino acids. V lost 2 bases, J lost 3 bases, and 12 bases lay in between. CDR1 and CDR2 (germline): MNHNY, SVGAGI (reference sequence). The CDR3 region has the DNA TGTGCCAGCAGTTACCGGCGATATGGGACAGATACGCAGTATTTT. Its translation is CASSYRRYGTDTQYF.

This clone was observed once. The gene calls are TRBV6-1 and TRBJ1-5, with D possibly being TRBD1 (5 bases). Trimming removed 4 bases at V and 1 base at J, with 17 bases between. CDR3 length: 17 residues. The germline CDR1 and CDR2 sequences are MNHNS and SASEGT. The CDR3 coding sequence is TGTGCCAGCAGTGGCGCCCTTGGGGGTATCAGCAATCAGCCCCAGCATTTT. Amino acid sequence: CASSGALGGISNQPQHF.

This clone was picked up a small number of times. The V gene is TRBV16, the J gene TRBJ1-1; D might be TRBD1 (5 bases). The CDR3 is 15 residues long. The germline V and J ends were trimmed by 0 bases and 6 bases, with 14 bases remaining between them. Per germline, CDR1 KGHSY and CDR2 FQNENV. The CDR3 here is CASSQSREGLAEAFF. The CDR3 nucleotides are TGTGCCAGCAGCCAATCTCGGGAGGGGTTGGCTGAAGCTTTCTTT.

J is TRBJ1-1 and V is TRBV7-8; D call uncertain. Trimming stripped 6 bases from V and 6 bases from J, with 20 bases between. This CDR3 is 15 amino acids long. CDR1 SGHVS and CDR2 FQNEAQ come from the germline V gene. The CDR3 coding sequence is TGTGCCAGCAGTACCGATAGGGAAGTAACGGCTGAAGCTTTCTTT. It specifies CASSTDREVTAEAFF.

CDR3 nucleotides: TGTGCCAGCAGCCCCCCCGGAGAGACCCAGTACTTC. This gives the protein CASSPPGETQYF. V usage is TRBV9 and J usage is TRBJ2-5, with D hard to call. The V and J ends lost 4 bases and 4 bases respectively, with 8 bases between them. This CDR3 is built from 12 residues. Looked up from germline, CDR1 is SGDLS and CDR2 is YYNGEE.

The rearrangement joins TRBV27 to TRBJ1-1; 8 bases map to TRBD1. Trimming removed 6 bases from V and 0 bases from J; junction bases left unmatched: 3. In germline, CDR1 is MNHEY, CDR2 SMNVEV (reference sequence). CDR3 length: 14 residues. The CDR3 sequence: CASSYRGMNTEAFF. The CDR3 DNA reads TGTGCCAGCAGCTACAGGGGGATGAACACTGAAGCTTTCTTT.

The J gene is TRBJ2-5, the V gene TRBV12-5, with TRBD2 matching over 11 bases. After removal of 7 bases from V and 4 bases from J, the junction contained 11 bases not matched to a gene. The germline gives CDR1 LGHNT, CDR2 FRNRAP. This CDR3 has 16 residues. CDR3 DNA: TGTGCTAGTGCCCCCCTAGCGGGGGGTCCGTTAGAGACCCAGTACTTC. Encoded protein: CASAPLAGGPLETQYF.

Written as DNA, the CDR3 is TGTGCCACCAGCAGAGCTCAGACAAAACGCCAGCATTTT. Protein: CATSRAQTKRQHF. This rearrangement joins TRBV15 to TRBJ1-5; D is undetermined. The CDR3 covers 13 residues. Trimming left V 1 base short and J 12 bases short, with 13 bases between. Germline CDR1 reads LNHNV; CDR2 reads YYDKDF (reference sequence).

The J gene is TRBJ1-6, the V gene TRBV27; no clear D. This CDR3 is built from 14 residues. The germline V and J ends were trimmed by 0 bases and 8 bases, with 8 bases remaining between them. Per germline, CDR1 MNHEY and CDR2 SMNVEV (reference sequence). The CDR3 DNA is TGTGCCAGCAGTTTATCGTTGACTTATTCACCCCTCCACTTT. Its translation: CASSLSLTYSPLHF.

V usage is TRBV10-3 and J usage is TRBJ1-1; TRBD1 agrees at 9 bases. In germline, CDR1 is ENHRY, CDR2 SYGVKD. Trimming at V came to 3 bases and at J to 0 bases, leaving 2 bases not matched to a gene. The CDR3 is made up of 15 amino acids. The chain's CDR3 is CAISDGTGLNTEAFF. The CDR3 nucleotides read TGTGCCATCAGTGACGGGACAGGGCTGAACACTGAAGCTTTCTTT.

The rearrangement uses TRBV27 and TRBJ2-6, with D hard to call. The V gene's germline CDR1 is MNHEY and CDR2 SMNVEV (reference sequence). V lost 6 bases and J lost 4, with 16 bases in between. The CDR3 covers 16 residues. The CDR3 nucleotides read TGTGCCAGCAGCACTCAAGGGATAGGGGGGGCCAACGTCCTGACTTTC. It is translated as CASSTQGIGGANVLTF.

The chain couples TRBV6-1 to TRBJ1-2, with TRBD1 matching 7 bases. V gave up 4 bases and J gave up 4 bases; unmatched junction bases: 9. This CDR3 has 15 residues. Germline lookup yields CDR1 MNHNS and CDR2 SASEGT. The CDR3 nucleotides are TGTGCCAGCAGTGCTAGGAGGGGGCTTGGCTATGGCTACACCTTC. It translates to CASSARRGLGYGYTF.

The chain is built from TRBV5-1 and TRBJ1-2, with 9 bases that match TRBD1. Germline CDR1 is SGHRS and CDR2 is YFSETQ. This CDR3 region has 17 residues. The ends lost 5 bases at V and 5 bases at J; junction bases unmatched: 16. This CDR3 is CASRAGTGNFWWYGYTF. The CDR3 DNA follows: TGCGCCAGCAGGGCCGGGACAGGGAATTTTTGGTGGTATGGCTACACCTTC. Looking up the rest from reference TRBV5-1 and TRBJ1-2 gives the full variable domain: KAGVTQTPRYLIKTRGQQVTLSCSPISGHRSVSWYQQTPGQGLQFLFEYFSETQRNKGNFPGRFSGRQFSNSRSEMNVSTLELGDSALYLCASRAGTGNFWWYGYTFGSGTRLTVV.

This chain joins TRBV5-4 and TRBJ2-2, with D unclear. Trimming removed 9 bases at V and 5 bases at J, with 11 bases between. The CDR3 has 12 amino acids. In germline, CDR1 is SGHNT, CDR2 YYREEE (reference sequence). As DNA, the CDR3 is TGTGCCAACCATGAGGAAACCGGGGAGCTGTTTTTT. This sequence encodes CANHEETGELFF. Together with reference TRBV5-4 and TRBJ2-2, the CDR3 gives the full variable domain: ETGVTQSPTHLIKTRGQQVTLRCSSQSGHNTVSWYQQALGQGPQFIFQYYREEENGRGNFPPRFSGLQFPNYSSELNVNALELDDSALYLCANHEETGELFFGEGSRLTVL.

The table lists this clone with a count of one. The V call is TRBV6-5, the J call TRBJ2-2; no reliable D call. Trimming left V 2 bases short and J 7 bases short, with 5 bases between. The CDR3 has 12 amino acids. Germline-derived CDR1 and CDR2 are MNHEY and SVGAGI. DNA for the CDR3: TGTGCCAGCAGTTACAATGGCGGGGAGCTGTTTTTT. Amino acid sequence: CASSYNGGELFF.

The CDR3 loop is CASSPGRNGYTF. The DNA of the CDR3 is TGTGCCAGCAGCCCCGGACGGAATGGCTACACCTTC. The rearrangement links TRBV5-6 to TRBJ1-2; D remains unclear. The germline CDR1 and CDR2 sequences are SGHDT and YYEEEE. V shed 4 bases and J shed 6 bases, with 10 bases lying between them. This CDR3 has 12 residues.

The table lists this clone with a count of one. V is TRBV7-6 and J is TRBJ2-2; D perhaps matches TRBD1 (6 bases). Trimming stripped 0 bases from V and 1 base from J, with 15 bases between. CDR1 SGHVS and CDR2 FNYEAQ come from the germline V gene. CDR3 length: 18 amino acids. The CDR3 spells CASSLASSGGLNTGELFF. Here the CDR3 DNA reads TGTGCCAGCAGCTTAGCCTCTTCTGGGGGCCTGAACACCGGGGAGCTGTTTTTT.

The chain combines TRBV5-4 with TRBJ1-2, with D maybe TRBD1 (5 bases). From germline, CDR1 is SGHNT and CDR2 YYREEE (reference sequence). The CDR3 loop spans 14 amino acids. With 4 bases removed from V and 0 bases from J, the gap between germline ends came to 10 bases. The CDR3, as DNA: TGTGCCAGCAGCCCCGGGGGAGCTAACTATGGCTACACCTTC. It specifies CASSPGGANYGYTF.

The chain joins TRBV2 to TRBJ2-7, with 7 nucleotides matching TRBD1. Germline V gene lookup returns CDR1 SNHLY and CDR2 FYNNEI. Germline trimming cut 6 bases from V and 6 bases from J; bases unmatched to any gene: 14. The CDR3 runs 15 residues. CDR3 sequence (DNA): TGTGCCAGCAGCCCTCAAGTCACAGGGGTTCGCGAGCAGTACTTC. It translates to CASSPQVTGVREQYF.